Listed below are T cell receptor beta chains from one sample, sequenced in a study of technical replicates of blood from four donors. Profiling relied on immunoSEQ multiplex PCR, and the TCRdb table lists in-frame clones only, not all of them. The repertoire holds roughly 83,000 clones, with approximately 94% as singletons. The sequencing sample was made of T cells isolated from PBMCs. Receptor source: a human donor in good health. Each CDR3 is given with its conserved first and last residue. The order of the fields is J gene, V gene, clone size, D gene, CDR3 protein, CDR3 DNA. The D gene is left open where the match is weak. Size values are once, few and many counts, or a class for expanded clones, and some rows have none.

J: TRBJ1-1; V: TRBV5-4; size: .; D: TRBD1; CDR3: CASSLMAVTGGTEAFF; DNA: TGTGCCAGCAGCCTAATGGCCGTCACAGGGGGCACTGAAGCTTTCTTT
J: TRBJ2-7; V: TRBV5-1; size: few; D: TRBD2; CDR3: CASLERDAYEQYF; DNA: TGCGCCAGCTTAGAGCGGGACGCCTACGAGCAGTACTTC
J: TRBJ1-2; V: TRBV27; size: .; D: TRBD1; CDR3: CASSLDRDRVFDGYTF; DNA: TGTGCCAGCAGTTTAGACCGGGACAGGGTTTTCGATGGCTACACCTTC
J: TRBJ2-4; V: TRBV29-1; size: once; D: .; CDR3: CSVVGGKNIQYF; DNA: TGCAGCGTTGTGGGGGGCAAAAACATTCAGTACTTC
J: TRBJ1-3; V: TRBV19; size: .; D: .; CDR3: CASSMTASGNTIYF; DNA: TGTGCCAGTAGTATGACAGCTTCTGGAAACACCATATATTTT
J: TRBJ1-3; V: TRBV7-9; size: .; D: TRBD1; CDR3: CASRFDRGQGNTIYF; DNA: TGTGCCAGCAGGTTCGACAGGGGGCAAGGAAACACCATATATTTT
J: TRBJ2-7; V: TRBV11-3; size: .; D: .; CDR3: CASTRRGSLGSYEQYF; DNA: TGTGCCAGTACAAGACGCGGGTCCTTGGGCTCCTACGAGCAGTACTTC
J: TRBJ1-2; V: TRBV5-1; size: .; D: .; CDR3: CASSLSTSGYTF; DNA: TGCGCCAGCAGCTTATCGACTAGCGGCTACACCTTC
J: TRBJ1-3; V: TRBV6-5; size: .; D: .; CDR3: CASSYGPGQSGNTIYF; DNA: TGTGCCAGCAGTTACGGACCGGGACAATCTGGAAACACCATATATTTT
J: TRBJ2-7; V: TRBV7-9; size: .; D: .; CDR3: CASSSRGHEQYF; DNA: TGTGCCAGCAGCTCTAGGGGCCACGAGCAGTACTTC
J: TRBJ1-2; V: TRBV5-4; size: .; D: .; CDR3: CASSHGTSDYGYTF; DNA: TGTGCCAGCAGTCACGGGACATCCGACTATGGCTACACCTTC
J: TRBJ2-1; V: TRBV28; size: .; D: .; CDR3: CASSLFWGDDNEQFF; DNA: TGTGCCAGCAGTTTATTCTGGGGCGACGACAATGAGCAGTTCTTC
J: TRBJ2-5; V: TRBV10-1; size: few; D: .; CDR3: CASSFESQETQYF; DNA: TGCGCCAGCAGTTTTGAGAGTCAAGAGACCCAGTACTTC
J: TRBJ2-2; V: TRBV28; size: .; D: TRBD2; CDR3: CASSPSGLTEIKNTGELFF; DNA: TGTGCCAGCAGTCCTAGCGGTCTAACTGAAATCAAGAACACCGGGGAGCTGTTTTTT
J: TRBJ1-2; V: TRBV29-1; size: .; D: TRBD1; CDR3: CSVVDRGYGYTF; DNA: TGCAGCGTTGTGGACAGGGGCTATGGCTACACCTTC
J: TRBJ2-7; V: TRBV6-5; size: .; D: TRBD2; CDR3: CASRKSGGSYEQYF; DNA: TGTGCCAGCAGGAAGAGCGGGGGCTCCTACGAGCAGTACTTC
J: TRBJ1-5; V: TRBV21-1; size: .; D: .; CDR3: CASSKSGPNQPQHF; DNA: TGTGCCAGCAGCAAAAGTGGCCCCAATCAGCCCCAGCATTTT
J: TRBJ1-5; V: TRBV2; size: .; D: .; CDR3: CASTNREINQPQHF; DNA: TGTGCCAGCACTAACCGGGAGATTAATCAGCCCCAGCATTTT
J: TRBJ2-7; V: TRBV14; size: .; D: TRBD1; CDR3: CASTRTGPYEQYF; DNA: TGTGCCAGCACAAGGACAGGGCCCTACGAGCAGTACTTC